The entry that follows covers one T cell receptor (beta chain) sequence. This entry is derived from a study of T cells after somatic rescue of genetic block. Here immunoSEQ multiplex PCR was the method, and the copy in TCRdb shows in-frame clones only, minus some. The repertoire has about 52,000 clones, around 96% of them found once; the top ten carry more than 0.075%. Germline assignment: CDR1 SQVTM and CDR2 ANQGSEA. This CDR3 has 14 amino acids. The V segment lost 7 bases and the J segment 7 bases; nucleotides outside the gene matches: 9. Sequenced input: peripheral blood mononuclear cells (PBMCs). The sequence was collected from a child less than two years old. The chain joins TRBV29-1 to TRBJ2-1; 11 bases are shared with TRBD2. CDR3 sequence: CSGERLAGWNEQFF. CDR3 sequence (DNA): TGCAGCGGCGAGAGACTAGCGGGATGGAATGAGCAGTTCTTC.